This TCR beta chain was obtained from a study of T cell changes during pregnancy in multiple sclerosis. The CDR3 has 15 residues. V dropped 5 bases and J dropped 8; count of bases not matched to a gene: 6. CDR1 SGHVS and CDR2 FQNEAQ come from the germline V gene. The assay was immunoSEQ multiplex PCR, and TCRdb's table has in-frame clones only and misses some. The table lists about 110,000 clones, roughly 90% of them singletons. Sequences were derived from peripheral blood, sampled after pregnancy. V gene TRBV7-8 combines with J gene TRBJ2-4, with 13 bases matching TRBD2. This clonotype was sampled from a female donor with multiple sclerosis, enrolled in a pregnancy study. The CDR3 region is CASSPGLAGEHIQYF. The DNA of the CDR3 is TGTGCCAGCAGCCCAGGACTAGCGGGGGAACACATTCAGTACTTC.